A single sample gave rise to the 10 T cell receptor beta chains below, sequenced in a study of T-cell memory formation after mild COVID-19. MiXCR, run by TCRdb on the 5' RACE reads, gives a single entry per CDR3 protein. The sample carries 180,000 or so distinct CDR3 sequences, approximately 10% recorded once. The specimen was PBMCs or a T cell subset sorted from them (not recorded which). These receptors were collected from a man between 18 and 29 years old who had mild COVID-19 (a few samples of this study predate the infection). Cell type and time point are not known.

The chain uses TRBV11-2 and TRBJ1-6; 7 bases match TRBD1. Germline CDR1 SGHAT, CDR2 FQNNGV. The CDR3 runs 14 residues. The J segment lost 10 bases and the V segment lost 6 bases, leaving 9 bases of the junction unmatched. In nucleotides, the CDR3 is TGTGCCAGCAGGTCCCTACAGGGGAAGTCACCCCTCCACTTT. It translates to CASRSLQGKSPLHF. Full variable domain (outside the CDR3, taken from reference TRBV11-2 and TRBJ1-6): EAGVAQSPRYKIIEKRQSVAFWCNPISGHATLYWYQQILGQGPKLLIQFQNNGVVDDSQLPKDRFSAERLKGVDSTLKIQPAKLEDSAVYLCASRSLQGKSPLHFGNGTRLTVT.

This clonotype was recorded a few times. V and J are TRBV20-1 and TRBJ2-3, with D possibly matching TRBD2 (6 bases). CDR1 is DFQATT and CDR2 is SNEGSKA in the germline V gene (reference sequence). Trimming took 3 bases from V and 1 from J, leaving 20 bases between them. The CDR3 length is 17 residues. The CDR3 bases are TGCAGTGCTAGTAGGCGGGGCCGGATAATAGGCACAGATACGCAGTATTTT. As protein: CSASRRGRIIGTDTQYF.

The chain is built from TRBV25-1 and TRBJ2-3; 8 bases fit TRBD1. This CDR3 region has 15 residues. V shed 8 bases, J shed 0 bases, and the junction held 7 bases outside the gene matches. CDR1 is MGHDK, CDR2 SYGVNS, per germline. The CDR3 region is CASANRDRSTDTQYF. In nucleotides, the CDR3 is TGTGCCAGCGCGAACCGGGACAGGAGCACAGATACGCAGTATTTT.

This clonotype was picked up many times. The CDR3 DNA reads as TGCAGTGCGTCCGGGACTAGCGGGGGTCTCGAGCAGTACTTC. The encoded protein is CSASGTSGGLEQYF. The chain combines TRBV20-1 with TRBJ2-7; TRBD2 matches at 14 bases. Germline loops: CDR1 DFQATT, CDR2 SNEGSKA (reference sequence). The CDR3 has 14 amino acids. V was pared by 6 bases and J by 6 bases, with 7 bases of the junction left unmatched.

This chain links TRBV4-2 with TRBJ1-5; D uncertain. The CDR3 spans 13 residues. CDR1 LGHNA and CDR2 YNFKEQ come from the germline V gene. Trimming pared 1 base from V and 8 bases from J, leaving 9 bases between. The CDR3 nucleotides are TGTGCCAGCAGCCAAGCCGCCTCTGAGCCCCAGCATTTT. Translating gives CASSQAASEPQHF.

The genes are TRBV5-1 and TRBJ2-5; 8 bases align to TRBD2. This CDR3 has 14 residues. Trimming took 2 bases from V and 5 from J; bases not matched to a gene: 5. Germline CDR1 reads SGHRS; CDR2 reads YFSETQ. For the CDR3, the DNA is TGCGCCAGCAGCTTATTCGGGGGGGCGGAGACCCAGTACTTC. This sequence encodes CASSLFGGAETQYF.

This chain's CDR3 is CSARDGRDWRETQYF. CDR3 DNA sequence: TGCAGTGCTAGAGATGGAAGGGATTGGCGAGAGACCCAGTACTTC. The chain links TRBV20-1 to TRBJ2-5; D remains unclear. Trimming stripped 0 bases from V and 4 bases from J, with 15 bases between. CDR1 is DFQATT, CDR2 SNEGSKA, per germline (reference sequence). The CDR3 is made up of 15 amino acids.

In this sample, this clonotype turned up many times. The chain links TRBV5-1 to TRBJ1-1; 8 bases fit TRBD1. The CDR3 consists of 13 residues. The germline CDR1 and CDR2 sequences are SGHRS and YFSETQ. Trimming took 4 bases from V and 4 from J; bases not matched to a gene: 3. The CDR3, as DNA: TGCGCCAGCAGCATAGGGACAGGCACTGAAGCTTTCTTT. This codes for CASSIGTGTEAFF.

The sample holds many counts of this clonotype. At one end, the junction sequence differs from germline, possibly due to a read error. The chain combines TRBV20-1 with TRBJ1-3; 7 positions match TRBD1. Per the germline V gene, CDR1 is DFQATT and CDR2 is SNEGSKA (reference sequence). The CDR3 is made up of 14 amino acids. The CDR3 bases are TGCAGTGCTCGAGATGGGACAGTCTTAAACACCATATATTTT. Translating it yields CSARDGTVLNTIYF.

The chain uses TRBV9 and TRBJ2-4; a possible D gene is TRBD2 (6 bases). The CDR3 contains 14 residues. The V end lost 3 bases, the J end lost 7 bases, and 14 bases lay between the germline ends. Germline CDR1 SGDLS, CDR2 YYNGEE. CDR3 DNA sequence: TGTGCCAGCAGCGCCGGGACTCTGGGGAACATTCAGTACTTC. It translates to CASSAGTLGNIQYF.